The rows below give T cell receptor beta chains drawn from one sample of a study of breast tumors, draining lymph nodes, adjacent tissues. TCRdb re-analysed the multiplex PCR reads in MiXCR, keeping a single row per CDR3 protein. Of 200,000 to 300,000 distinct CDR3 sequences listed, 30% are singletons. The specimen was axillary lymph node tissue. These receptors originate from a female donor with breast cancer. Some clones in this sample may be carry-over from other donors' samples. CDR3s include the opening cysteine and the closing phenylalanine or tryptophan. The D gene is left open where the match is weak. Not every row has a clone size; where given, it reads once, few, many or a size class.

j_call v_call clone_size d_call cdr3_aa cdr3_nt
TRBJ2-3 TRBV12-3/TRBV12-4 many TRBD1 CASSPGQGSDTQYF TGTGCCAGCAGCCCTGGACAGGGTTCGGATACGCAGTATTTT
TRBJ2-1 TRBV9 many NA CASSQEEYNEQFF TGTGCCAGCAGCCAAGAGGAGTACAATGAGCAGTTCTTC
TRBJ1-2 TRBV4-1 NA TRBD1 CASSPPSRTGEGNGYTF TGCGCCAGCAGCCCCCCCAGCCGGACAGGGGAAGGTAATGGCTACACCTTC
TRBJ1-3 TRBV28 few NA CASSLFRGNTIYF TGTGCCAGCAGTTTGTTCCGCGGAAACACCATATATTTT
TRBJ2-1 TRBV20-1 many NA CSAGTFSYNEQFF TGCAGTGCAGGGACTTTCTCCTACAATGAGCAGTTCTTC
TRBJ2-5 TRBV19 many NA CASKGPETGIETQYF TGTGCCAGTAAGGGTCCGGAGACGGGAATAGAGACCCAGTACTTC
TRBJ2-2 TRBV11-2 once NA CASSRRSKGGTGELFF TGTGCCAGCAGCCGCCGATCCAAGGGGGGCACCGGGGAGCTGTTTTTT
TRBJ2-3 TRBV7-2 many TRBD1 CASSGRDRGIVADTQYF TGTGCCAGCAGCGGCCGGGACAGGGGGATAGTCGCAGATACGCAGTATTTT
TRBJ1-2 TRBV29-1 NA TRBD1 CSVETGDGYTF TGCAGCGTCGAGACAGGGGATGGCTACACCTTC
TRBJ1-1 TRBV6-1 NA NA CASSLGKDGTEAFF TGTGCCAGCAGCCTAGGCAAGGATGGCACTGAAGCTTTCTTT
TRBJ1-2 TRBV20-1 many NA CSARSTTGSPDYGYTF TGCAGTGCTAGGTCGACGACAGGATCGCCCGACTATGGCTACACCTTC
TRBJ2-4 TRBV15 NA TRBD1 CATSSRDRVNIQYF TGTGCCACCAGCTCACGGGACAGGGTAAACATTCAGTACTTC
TRBJ2-3 TRBV9 many NA CASSVDGFTDTQYF TGTGCCAGCAGCGTGGACGGATTCACAGATACGCAGTATTTT
TRBJ2-2 TRBV20-1 NA TRBD2 CSATGTSGRWELFF TGCAGTGCTACCGGGACTAGCGGACGTTGGGAGCTGTTTTTT
TRBJ2-1 TRBV19 many TRBD2 CASSPGLAGKNEQFF TGTGCCAGTAGTCCCGGACTAGCGGGAAAGAATGAGCAGTTCTTC
TRBJ2-3 TRBV2 many NA CASSYLGSPTDTQYF TGTGCCAGCAGTTACCTAGGTAGCCCCACAGATACGCAGTATTTT
TRBJ2-3 TRBV5-6 many TRBD1 CASSFTGGAFTDTQYF TGTGCCAGCAGCTTCACAGGGGGCGCGTTCACAGATACGCAGTATTTT
TRBJ1-5 TRBV6-2/TRBV6-3 NA NA CASKSNSNQPQHF TGTGCCAGCAAATCAAACAGCAATCAGCCCCAGCATTTT
TRBJ2-1 TRBV7-6 many TRBD2 CASSLRTSGSWDEQFF TGTGCCAGCAGCTTGAGGACTAGCGGGAGCTGGGATGAGCAGTTCTTC
TRBJ2-7 TRBV20-1 many NA CSASRGTEYPEQYF TGCAGTGCTAGCAGGGGGACTGAATACCCCGAGCAGTACTTC
TRBJ1-6 TRBV15 many NA CARGGNRASSYNSPLHF TGTGCTCGGGGGGGGAACAGGGCGAGCTCCTATAATTCACCCCTCCACTTT
TRBJ2-1 TRBV20-1 many NA CSARDYAGSYNEQFF TGCAGTGCTAGAGATTACGCGGGGTCATACAATGAGCAGTTCTTC
TRBJ1-6 TRBV20-1 many TRBD1 CSASDRVDSPLHF TGCAGTGCTTCAGACAGGGTCGATTCACCCCTCCACTTT
TRBJ2-1 TRBV7-3 many TRBD2 CASSLVAGGPGEQFF TGTGCCAGCAGCTTAGTAGCGGGAGGGCCAGGTGAGCAGTTCTTC
TRBJ1-4 TRBV18 few NA CASSPPGMGDGEKLFF TGTGCCAGCTCACCACCTGGAATGGGAGATGGAGAAAAACTGTTTTTT
TRBJ2-5 TRBV11-2 NA TRBD2 CASSLALAALQEAQCF TGTGCCAGCAGCTTAGCTCTAGCGGCGCTACAAGAGGCCCAGTGCTTC
TRBJ2-1 TRBV20-1 few TRBD1 CSARWDRANEQFF TGCAGTGCTAGATGGGACAGGGCGAATGAGCAGTTCTTC
TRBJ2-1 TRBV20-1 many NA CSARDLRSSYNEQFF TGCAGTGCTAGAGATCTCAGAAGCTCCTACAATGAGCAGTTCTTC
TRBJ2-1 TRBV18 NA NA CASSPVGGDSYNEQFF TGTGCCAGCTCACCTGTAGGGGGAGACTCCTACAATGAGCAGTTCTTC
TRBJ1-4 TRBV4-1 many NA CASSQAGKPGKLFF TGCGCCAGCAGCCAAGCCGGGAAGCCCGGAAAACTGTTTTTT
TRBJ2-3 TRBV5-1 many TRBD2 CASSGTSGRASGTQYF TGCGCCAGCAGCGGGACTAGCGGGAGGGCATCGGGTACGCAGTATTTT
TRBJ2-5 TRBV10-3 many TRBD1 CAIRRDSGREETQYF TGTGCCATCAGACGGGACAGCGGAAGAGAAGAGACCCAGTACTTC
TRBJ2-1 TRBV12-5 many TRBD1 CASGIGGQAYNEQFF TGTGCTAGTGGAATAGGGGGACAGGCATACAATGAGCAGTTCTTC
TRBJ1-4 TRBV5-8 many NA CASSLDIPGTNEKLFF TGTGCCAGCAGCTTGGATATCCCAGGGACTAATGAAAAACTGTTTTTT
TRBJ2-1 TRBV15 many NA CATSNFGGTTIYNEQFF TGTGCCACCAGCAACTTTGGGGGGACAACGATCTACAATGAGCAGTTCTTC
TRBJ2-4 TRBV12-3/TRBV12-4 NA TRBD2 CASSVTSGSYIQYF TGTGCCAGCAGTGTCACTAGCGGGAGTTACATTCAGTACTTC
TRBJ1-2 TRBV30 many TRBD1 CAWSDRVGGYTF TGTGCCTGGAGCGACAGGGTAGGAGGCTACACCTTC